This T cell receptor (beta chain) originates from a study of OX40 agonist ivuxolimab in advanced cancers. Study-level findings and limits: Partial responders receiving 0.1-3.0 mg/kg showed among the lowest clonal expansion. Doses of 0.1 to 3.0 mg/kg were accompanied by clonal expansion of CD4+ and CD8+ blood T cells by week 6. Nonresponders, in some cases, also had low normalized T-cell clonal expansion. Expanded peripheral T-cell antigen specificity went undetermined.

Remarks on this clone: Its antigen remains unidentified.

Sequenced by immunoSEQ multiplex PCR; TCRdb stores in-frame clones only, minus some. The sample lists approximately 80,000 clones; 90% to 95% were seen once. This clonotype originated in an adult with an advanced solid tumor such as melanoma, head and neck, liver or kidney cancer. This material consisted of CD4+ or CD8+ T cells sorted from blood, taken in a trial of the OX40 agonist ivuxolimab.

CDR3 sequence: CASSSRGAEAFF. The CDR3 nucleotides read TGTGCCAGCAGTTCCAGGGGCGCTGAAGCTTTCTTT. This chain links TRBV27 with TRBJ1-1; D might be TRBD1 (6 bases). Germline CDR1 and CDR2: MNHEY and SMNVEV (reference sequence). CDR3 size: 12 residues. The V gene lost 4 bases and the J gene lost 6 bases, with 9 bases spanning the gap.